This T cell receptor beta chain was identified during a study of T cell changes during pregnancy in multiple sclerosis. Assay: immunoSEQ multiplex PCR; the TCRdb copy retains only in-frame clones and omits some. In the table there are some 41,000 clones, 80% to 95% of which are singletons. This CDR3 has 16 residues. Per the germline V gene, CDR1 is SGHTA and CDR2 is FQGNSA. Trimming at V came to 4 bases and at J to 10 bases, leaving 15 bases not matched to a gene. Sequenced here: CD8+ T cells from peripheral blood mononuclear cells, sampled in the first trimester of pregnancy. This chain joins TRBV7-2 and TRBJ1-2, with 10 bases identical to TRBD1. The source of this sequence is a female donor with multiple sclerosis, enrolled in a pregnancy study. CDR3 nucleotide sequence: TGTGCCAGCAGCTCAAAACGGACAGGGGGGGCTTCGTTCTACACCTTC. Its translation: CASSSKRTGGASFYTF.